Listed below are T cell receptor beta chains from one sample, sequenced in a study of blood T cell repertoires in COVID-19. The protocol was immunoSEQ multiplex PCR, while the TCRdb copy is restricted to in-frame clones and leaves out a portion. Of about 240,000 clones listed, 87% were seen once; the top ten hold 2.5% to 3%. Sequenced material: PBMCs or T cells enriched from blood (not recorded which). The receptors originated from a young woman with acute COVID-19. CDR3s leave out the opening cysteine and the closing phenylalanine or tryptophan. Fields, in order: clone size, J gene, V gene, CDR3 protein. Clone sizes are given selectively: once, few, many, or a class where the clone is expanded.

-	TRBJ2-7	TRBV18	ASSPSLGTYEQY
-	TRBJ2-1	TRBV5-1	ASCSGLSYNEQF
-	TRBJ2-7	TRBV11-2	ASSLVWTGDLEQY
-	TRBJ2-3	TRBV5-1	ASSFSGGGKDTQY
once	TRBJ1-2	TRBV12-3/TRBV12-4	ASSLQGPYGYT
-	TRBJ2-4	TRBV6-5	ASSYSIGQGASQY
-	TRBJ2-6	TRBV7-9	ASSQTGFSGANVLT
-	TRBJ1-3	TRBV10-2	ASSHLRDSDPESGNTIY
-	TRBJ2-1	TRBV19	ASSARDSSYYNEQF
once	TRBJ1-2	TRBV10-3	AISEDREDGYT
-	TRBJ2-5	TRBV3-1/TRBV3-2	ASSRVGTRPQETQY
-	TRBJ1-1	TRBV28	ASSTNTGDTEAF
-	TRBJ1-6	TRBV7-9	ASSLAAGGNSYNSPLH
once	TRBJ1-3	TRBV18	ASSPPSRFSGNTIY
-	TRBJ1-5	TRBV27	ASSSGQGYASQPQH
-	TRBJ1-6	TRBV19	ASSLRVSYNSPLH
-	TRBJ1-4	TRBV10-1	ASRTPRDEKLF
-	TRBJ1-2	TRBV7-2	ASSLRGGENYGYT
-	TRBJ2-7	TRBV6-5	ASIGPIGYEQY
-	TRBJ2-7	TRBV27	ASSLLAVPKTLEQY
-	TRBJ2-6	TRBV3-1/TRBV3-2	ASSPSGANVLT
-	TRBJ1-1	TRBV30	AGMQGIGEAF
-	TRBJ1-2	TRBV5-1	ASSSLTPPFYGYT
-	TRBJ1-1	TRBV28	ASSEGQALRAF
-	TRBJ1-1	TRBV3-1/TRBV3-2	ASSKGAITEAF
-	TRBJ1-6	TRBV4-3	ASSQDMGQSDSPLH
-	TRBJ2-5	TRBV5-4	ASSPRQGIIQETQY
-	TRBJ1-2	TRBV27	ASSLLAGYGYT
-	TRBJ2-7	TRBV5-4	ASSSGTAPEQY
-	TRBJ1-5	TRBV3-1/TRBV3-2	ASSQGEHQPQH
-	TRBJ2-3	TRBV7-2	ASSFGGGATDTQY
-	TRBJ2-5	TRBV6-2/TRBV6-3	ASSVHGGLSTKETQY
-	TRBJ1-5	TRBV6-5	ASRRQLLNQPQH
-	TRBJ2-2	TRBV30	ACFYTGELF
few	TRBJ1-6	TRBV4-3	ASSQDPGKGGSPLH
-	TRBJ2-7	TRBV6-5	ASTRRANSYEQY
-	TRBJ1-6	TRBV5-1	ASSARQNSPLH
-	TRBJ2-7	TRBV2	ASSKTASEQY
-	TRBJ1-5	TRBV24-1	ATSAGGNQPQH
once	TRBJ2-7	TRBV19	ASSFRGGTYEQY